The 18 T cell receptor beta chains listed next were all sequenced from one sample in a study of blood T cell repertoires in COVID-19. The table came from immunoSEQ multiplex PCR; TCRdb's copy has only in-frame clones and leaves some out. The sample yields around 70,000 clones, 82% seen once. What was sequenced was peripheral blood. These receptors originate from a man between 60 and 70 years old with acute or convalescent COVID-19.

This clone was seen only a few times. V is TRBV4-1 and J is TRBJ1-2; TRBD1 agrees at 8 bases. V gave up 2 bases and J gave up 7 bases; unmatched junction bases: 6. The CDR3 is 14 amino acids. The germline gives CDR1 MGHRA, CDR2 YSYEKL. In DNA, the CDR3 is TGCGCCAGCAGCCAAACAGGGGGATTCGGTGGCTACACCTTC. Translating it yields CASSQTGGFGGYTF.

The chain joins TRBV5-4 to TRBJ2-2, with 9 positions matching TRBD1. Trimming removed 4 bases from V and 5 bases from J; junction bases left unmatched: 12. The germline V gene encodes CDR1 SGHNT and CDR2 YYREEE (reference sequence). The CDR3 consists of 17 residues. This CDR3 is CASSAGTGIILTGELFF. The CDR3 DNA reads as TGTGCCAGCAGCGCCGGGACAGGGATCATATTGACCGGGGAGCTGTTTTTT.

The chain carries TRBV30 and TRBJ1-6; a weak D match, TRBD1 (5 bases). The V end was cut by 4 bases, the J end by 9 bases, with 16 bases between. This CDR3 is 14 amino acids long. Germline V gives CDR1 GTSNPN, CDR2 SVGIG (reference sequence). In DNA, the CDR3 is TGTGCCTGGACCGCGGGGGTTAGTAGTTCACCCCTCCACTTT. Its protein is CAWTAGVSSSPLHF.

The chain joins TRBV19 to TRBJ1-1; unclear D gene. The CDR3 is 15 residues long. Trimming removed 1 base from V and 0 bases from J, with 9 bases in between. Germline V CDR1 and CDR2: LNHDA, SQIVND (reference sequence). Here the CDR3 DNA reads TGTGCCAGTAGTATAGGACACTGGATGAACACTGAAGCTTTCTTT. It encodes CASSIGHWMNTEAFF. The full variable domain, in which reference TRBV19 and TRBJ1-1 provide the parts outside the CDR3, is DGGITQSPKYLFRKEGQNVTLSCEQNLNHDAMYWYRQDPGQGLRLIYYSQIVNDFQKGDIAEGYSVSREKKESFPLTVTSAQKNPTAFYLCASSIGHWMNTEAFFGQGTRLTVV.

The chain recombines TRBV6-5 with TRBJ1-5; a possible D gene is TRBD1 (5 bases). Germline lookup yields CDR1 MNHEY and CDR2 SVGAGI. Trimming left V 6 bases short and J 2 bases short, with 8 bases between. The CDR3 is 13 residues long. In DNA form, the CDR3 reads TGTGCCAGCAGCCGACAGCGCAATCAGCCCCAGCATTTT. Protein sequence: CASSRQRNQPQHF.

The CDR3, as DNA: TGTGCCATCAGTGGCCGGGGGGCTAGCACAGATACGCAGTATTTT. Its protein product is CAISGRGASTDTQYF. The V gene is TRBV10-3, the J gene TRBJ2-3; a possible D gene is TRBD2 (7 bases). The germline gives CDR1 ENHRY, CDR2 SYGVKD. This CDR3 has 15 amino acids. Trimming took off 4 bases at V and 0 bases at J, with 11 bases between the two ends.

This clone was picked up one time. This rearrangement joins TRBV21-1 to TRBJ1-3. TRBV21-1 is described as a pseudogene. The CDR3 loop spans 18 amino acids. The CDR3 is CASSNHGRGRNSGNTIYF. CDR3 DNA: TGTGCCAGCAGCAACCACGGGAGGGGCAGGAACTCTGGAAACACCATATATTTT.

The V gene is TRBV29-1, the J gene TRBJ2-1, with TRBD2 matching over 10 bases. Germline V gives CDR1 SQVTM, CDR2 ANQGSEA. This CDR3 has 17 amino acids. V was pared by 0 bases and J by 10 bases, with 15 bases of the junction left unmatched. The CDR3 DNA reads TGCAGCGTTGAAGATTTAGATAAAGCGGGGGGGCCTCGCGAGCAGTTCTTC. It translates to CSVEDLDKAGGPREQFF.

This sequence joins TRBV27 and TRBJ2-7; possible D gene TRBD1, 6 bases. CDR1 is MNHEY and CDR2 is SMNVEV in the germline V gene (reference sequence). The CDR3 length is 17 residues. V lost 6 bases to trimming and J lost 0 bases, with 21 bases between them. The CDR3 sequence: CASRMLIGGIGSYEQYV. The CDR3 nucleotides are TGTGCCAGCAGAATGCTAATAGGGGGAATTGGCTCCTACGAGCAGTACGTC.

J is TRBJ2-2 and V is TRBV5-1, with D possibly being TRBD1 (6 bases). CDR1 is SGHRS and CDR2 is YFSETQ in the germline V gene. The CDR3 length is 16 residues. With 4 bases removed from V and 0 bases from J, the gap between germline ends came to 13 bases. CDR3: CASSIKQGANTGELFF. In DNA, the CDR3 is TGCGCCAGCAGCATAAAACAGGGCGCGAACACCGGGGAGCTGTTTTTT. Full variable domain (missing parts from reference TRBV5-1 and TRBJ2-2): KAGVTQTPRYLIKTRGQQVTLSCSPISGHRSVSWYQQTPGQGLQFLFEYFSETQRNKGNFPGRFSGRQFSNSRSEMNVSTLELGDSALYLCASSIKQGANTGELFFGEGSRLTVL.

This sequence joins TRBV30 and TRBJ1-1, with 9 bases matching TRBD1. Trimming cost V 4 bases and J 11 bases; bases outside gene matches: 11. The CDR3 runs to 13 residues. CDR1 and CDR2 (germline): GTSNPN, SVGIG (reference sequence). This CDR3 is CAWTTGGSPVAFF. In DNA form, the CDR3 reads TGTGCCTGGACGACAGGGGGATCGCCCGTGGCTTTCTTT.

This clone was seen only once. The V gene is TRBV6-5, the J gene TRBJ1-5; 7 nucleotides agree with TRBD1. CDR1 is MNHEY and CDR2 is SVGAGI in the germline V gene. V shed 11 bases, J shed 4 bases, and the junction held 11 bases outside the gene matches. The CDR3 spans 14 residues. The CDR3 is CACSWDSLNQPQHF. The CDR3, as DNA: TGTGCCTGCTCATGGGACAGCCTGAATCAGCCCCAGCATTTT.

This rearrangement joins TRBV29-1 to TRBJ1-3; no clear D gene. Per the germline V gene, CDR1 is SQVTM and CDR2 is ANQGSEA. The CDR3 runs to 15 residues. The V end was cut by 1 base, the J end by 4 bases, with 14 bases between. The CDR3 DNA is TGCAGCGTTGAAGGGGTAGCAGCGAGGGGAAACACCATATATTTT. Translation gives CSVEGVAARGNTIYF.

This clone appeared a few times. Here the CDR3 reads CATSRIRDSTYGYTF. DNA of the CDR3: TGTGCCACCAGCAGGATTCGGGACTCTACCTATGGCTACACCTTC. The V call is TRBV15, the J call TRBJ1-2, with D possibly matching TRBD1 (5 bases). The CDR3 sequence is 15 residues long. V was trimmed by 3 bases and J by 4 bases, leaving 15 bases between them. Germline V gene data show CDR1 as LNHNV and CDR2 as YYDKDF (reference sequence). The variable domain in full, with the rest retrieved from reference TRBV15 and TRBJ1-2, is DAMVIQNPRYQVTQFGKPVTLSCSQTLNHNVMYWYQQKSSQAPKLLFHYYDKDFNNEADTPDNFQSRRPNTSFCFLDIRSPGLGDTAMYLCATSRIRDSTYGYTFGSGTRLTVV.

This clone was recorded at least ten times. The rearrangement joins TRBV19 to TRBJ1-5, with D possibly matching TRBD1 (5 bases). The CDR3 is made up of 12 amino acids. Germline V CDR1 and CDR2: LNHDA, SQIVND (reference sequence). Trimming removed 7 bases from V and 4 bases from J, with 8 bases in between. CDR3: CASMGGNQPQHF. The CDR3 nucleotides are TGTGCCAGTATGGGGGGTAATCAGCCCCAGCATTTT.

V and J are TRBV6-1 and TRBJ1-1; 7 nucleotides agree with TRBD1. V was pared by 6 bases and J by 1 base, with 11 bases of the junction left unmatched. The CDR3 is 16 residues long. Germline CDR1 is MNHNS and CDR2 is SASEGT. This CDR3 reads CASSELTGRSNTEAFF. CDR3 nucleotide sequence: TGTGCCAGCAGCGAATTGACAGGGAGGTCGAACACTGAAGCTTTCTTT.

The chain recombines TRBV3-1 (or the pseudogene TRBV3-2) with TRBJ2-5, with 9 bases lining up with TRBD1. The CDR3 runs to 16 residues. V was clipped by 7 bases and J by 9 bases; unmatched bases: 18. Germline V gives CDR1 LGHDT, CDR2 YNNKEL (reference sequence). CDR3 residues: CASTARDRERRRSQYF. DNA of the CDR3: TGTGCCAGCACCGCAAGGGACAGGGAGAGGAGGAGGTCCCAGTACTTC.

The chain employs TRBV29-1 and TRBJ2-7; 10 nucleotides match TRBD1. The V gene's germline CDR1 is SQVTM and CDR2 ANQGSEA. V trimming: 7 bases; J trimming: 1 base; junction bases outside the gene matches: 4. The CDR3 contains 13 residues. CDR3 bases: TGCAGCGGTGGACAGGGGGGTTCCTACGAGCAGTACTTC. Protein sequence: CSGGQGGSYEQYF.